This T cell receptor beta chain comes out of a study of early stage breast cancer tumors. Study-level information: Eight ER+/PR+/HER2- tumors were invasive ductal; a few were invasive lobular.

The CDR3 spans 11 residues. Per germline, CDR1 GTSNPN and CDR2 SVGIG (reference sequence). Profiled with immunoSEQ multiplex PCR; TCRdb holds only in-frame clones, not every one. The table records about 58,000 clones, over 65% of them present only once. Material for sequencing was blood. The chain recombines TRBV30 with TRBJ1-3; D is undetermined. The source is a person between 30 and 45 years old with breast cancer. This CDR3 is CGFGSGNTIYF. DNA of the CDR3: TGTGGTTTTGGTTCTGGAAACACCATATATTTT.